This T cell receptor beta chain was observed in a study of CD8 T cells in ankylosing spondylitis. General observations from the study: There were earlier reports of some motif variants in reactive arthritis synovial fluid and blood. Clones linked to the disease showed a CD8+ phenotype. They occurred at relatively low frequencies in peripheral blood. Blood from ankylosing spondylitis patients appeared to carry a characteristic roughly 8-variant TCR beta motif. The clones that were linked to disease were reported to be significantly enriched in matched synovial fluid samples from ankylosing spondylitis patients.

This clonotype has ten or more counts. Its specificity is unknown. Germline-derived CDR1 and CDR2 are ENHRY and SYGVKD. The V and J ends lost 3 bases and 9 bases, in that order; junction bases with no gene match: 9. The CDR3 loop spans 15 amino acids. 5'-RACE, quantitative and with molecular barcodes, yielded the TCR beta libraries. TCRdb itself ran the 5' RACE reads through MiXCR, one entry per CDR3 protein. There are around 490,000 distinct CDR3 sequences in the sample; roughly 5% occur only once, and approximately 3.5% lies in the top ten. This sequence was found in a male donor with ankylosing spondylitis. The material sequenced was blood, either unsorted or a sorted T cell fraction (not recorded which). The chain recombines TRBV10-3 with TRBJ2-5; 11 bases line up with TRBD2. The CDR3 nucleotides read TGTGCCATCAGTGACCCCGGGACTAGCGGCAAGGCCCAGTACTTC. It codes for CAISDPGTSGKAQYF.